This TCR beta chain was sequenced for a study of T-cell reconstitution after alpha-beta-depleted transplantation in children. A TCRbeta library incorporating unique molecular identifiers was prepared. In TCRdb, the PCR reads were re-called with MiXCR into one record per CDR3 protein. Among about 360,000 distinct CDR3 sequences listed, 10% to 15% were seen once. This clonotype was picked up many times. Trimming removed 0 bases at V and 2 bases at J, with 13 bases between. The germline V gene has CDR1 SGHAT and CDR2 FQNNGV. This CDR3 spans 17 amino acids. The specimen was PBMCs, collected from the stem cell graft. This TCR was recovered from a human donor who donated a stem cell graft to a child with Fanconi anemia. This chain uses TRBV11-2 with TRBJ2-2; tentatively, D is TRBD1 or TRBD2 (5 bases each). The DNA for the CDR3 is TGTGCCAGCAGCTTAGATTCTATGGGGGTCAACACCGGGGAGCTGTTTTTT. This codes for CASSLDSMGVNTGELFF.